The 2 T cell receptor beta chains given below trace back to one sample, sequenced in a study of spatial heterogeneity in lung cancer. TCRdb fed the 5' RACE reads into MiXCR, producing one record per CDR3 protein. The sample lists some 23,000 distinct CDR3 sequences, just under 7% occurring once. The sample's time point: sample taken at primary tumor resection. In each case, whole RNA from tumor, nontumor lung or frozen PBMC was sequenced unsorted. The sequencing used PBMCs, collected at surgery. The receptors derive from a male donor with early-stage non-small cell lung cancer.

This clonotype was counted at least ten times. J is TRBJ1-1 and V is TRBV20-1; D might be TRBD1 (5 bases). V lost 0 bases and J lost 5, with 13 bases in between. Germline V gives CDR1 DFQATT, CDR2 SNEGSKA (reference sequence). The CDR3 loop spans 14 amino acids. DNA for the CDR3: TGCAGTGCTAGAGATATCGCAGGGAGTACTGAAGCTTTCTTT. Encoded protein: CSARDIAGSTEAFF.

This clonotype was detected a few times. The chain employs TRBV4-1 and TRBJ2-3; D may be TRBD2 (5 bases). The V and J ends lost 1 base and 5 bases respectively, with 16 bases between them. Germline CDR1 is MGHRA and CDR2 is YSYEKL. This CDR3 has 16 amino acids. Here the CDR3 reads CASSQGSKLAGDTQYF. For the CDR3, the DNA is TGCGCCAGCAGCCAAGGATCCAAGCTAGCAGGAGATACGCAGTATTTT.